This T cell receptor (beta chain) was captured by sequencing in a study of regulatory T cells in long-lasting Graves disease. This clonotype was counted at least ten times. Libraries of TCR beta came from iRepertoire HTBI primers plus Arm-PCR of CDR3 regions. Via MiXCR, TCRdb re-called the multiplex PCR reads, giving one row per CDR3 protein. The sample records 450,000 to 700,000 distinct CDR3 sequences, around an eighth being singletons. Time point meaning: newly diagnosed GD, antithyroid drugs for less than 3 months. There was RNA extracted from PBMCs, and the TCR library was made from it. CDR1 and CDR2 from the germline V gene are KGHSY and FQNENV. The CDR3 length is 15 residues. J lost 3 bases, V lost 4 bases, and 8 bases had no gene match. The same specimen was also included in a second study, on T cells in Graves' hyperthyroidism and ophthalmopathy.

The receptor's source is a man between 25 and 39 years old with Graves disease. This material consisted of peripheral blood mononuclear cells (PBMCs), taken at new diagnosis, from a patient treated with antithyroid drugs. J is TRBJ1-1 and V is TRBV16; 7 bases are shared with TRBD1. DNA for the CDR3: TGTGCCAGCAGCCTACAGGGGCGGCGAGACACTGAAGCTTTCTTT. Translation gives CASSLQGRRDTEAFF.